These 28 T cell receptor beta chains originate from one sample sequenced in a study of blood T cell repertoires in COVID-19. Sequenced by immunoSEQ multiplex PCR; TCRdb stores in-frame clones only, minus some. The table records 270,000 or so clones, approximately 89% of them present only once. Sequencing was performed on peripheral blood. These receptors were obtained from a man in his forties with active or convalescent COVID-19.

This chain links TRBV9 with TRBJ1-2, with D possibly being TRBD1 (5 bases). V lost 0 bases, J lost 3 bases, and 15 bases lay in between. Germline CDR1 is SGDLS and CDR2 is YYNGEE. The CDR3 spans 16 residues. The CDR3 DNA sequence: TGTGCCAGCAGCGTAGGCCCGCAGGGTCTTCACTATGGCTACACCTTC. Translating it yields CASSVGPQGLHYGYTF.

The genes are TRBV27 and TRBJ2-7; a possible D gene is TRBD1 (6 bases). The CDR3 is 13 amino acids. V was pared by 5 bases and J by 3 bases, with 11 bases between. Per the germline V gene, CDR1 is MNHEY and CDR2 is SMNVEV (reference sequence). CDR3 bases: TGTGCCAGCAGTGCCGGGACATTCTACGAGCAGTACTTC. Its protein is CASSAGTFYEQYF.

This sequence joins TRBV12-3 or TRBV12-4 and TRBJ2-7; 7 nucleotides agree with TRBD1. V trimming: 4 bases; J trimming: 4 bases; junction bases outside the gene matches: 1. The CDR3 extends over 12 amino acids. The CDR3 region has the DNA TGTGCCAGCAGTTCACAGGGGTACGAGCAGTACTTC. Amino acid sequence: CASSSQGYEQYF.

CDR3 region: CAWSRGIDTEAFF. CDR3 nucleotides: TGTGCCTGGAGTAGGGGTATCGACACTGAAGCTTTCTTT. The rearrangement uses TRBV30 and TRBJ1-1; perhaps TRBD1 as D (5 bases). Germline V gives CDR1 GTSNPN, CDR2 SVGIG (reference sequence). The CDR3 has 13 amino acids. Trimming shortened V by 2 bases and J by 3 bases, and 10 bases separated the two germline ends.

CDR3 in DNA: TGCGCCAGCAGCTTGGCCGCCAACTTATTCTATGGCTACACCTTC. The encoded protein is CASSLAANLFYGYTF. V gene TRBV5-1 combines with J gene TRBJ1-2; D is unclear. CDR1 is SGHRS, CDR2 YFSETQ, per germline. The germline V and J ends were trimmed by 0 bases and 4 bases, with 13 bases remaining between them. The CDR3 consists of 15 residues.

V usage is TRBV19 and J usage is TRBJ2-7; D is possibly TRBD1 (6 bases). The length of the CDR3 is 13 residues. Germline CDR1 reads LNHDA; CDR2 reads SQIVND (reference sequence). Trimming pared 4 bases from V and 5 bases from J, leaving 12 bases between. This CDR3 reads CASSRPQGNEQYF. The DNA for the CDR3 is TGTGCCAGTAGTAGACCACAGGGCAACGAGCAGTACTTC.

The gene calls are TRBV7-2 and TRBJ2-1; D is ambiguous. Trimming removed 5 bases at V and 5 bases at J, with 16 bases between. This CDR3 is built from 15 residues. Germline CDR1 is SGHTA and CDR2 is FQGNSA. CDR3 bases: TGTGCCAGCAGCCCCCAAACCTCTAGACACAATGAGCAGTTCTTC. It encodes CASSPQTSRHNEQFF.

V is TRBV6-6 and J is TRBJ1-1; D is ambiguous. The CDR3 has 13 amino acids. Germline V gene lookup returns CDR1 MNHNY and CDR2 SVGAGI (reference sequence). The V end lost 0 bases, the J end lost 8 bases, and 10 bases lay between the germline ends. CDR3 coding DNA: TGTGCCAGCAGTTACTCGAACACAGTAGAAGCTTTCTTT. It codes for CASSYSNTVEAFF.

The gene calls are TRBV24-1 and TRBJ2-7, with 8 bases matching TRBD1. With V trimmed by 3 bases and J by 1 base, 7 bases remained unmatched. The CDR3 spans 16 residues. Germline lookup yields CDR1 KGHDR and CDR2 SFDVKD. The CDR3 DNA follows: TGTGCCACCAGTGATGGACAGGGTTCACTTTCCTACGAGCAGTACTTC. This encodes CATSDGQGSLSYEQYF.

V gene TRBV7-8 combines with J gene TRBJ2-1; possible D gene TRBD2, 6 bases. V was clipped by 0 bases and J by 10 bases, with 13 bases between them. The germline V gene encodes CDR1 SGHVS and CDR2 FQNEAQ. This CDR3 is built from 14 residues. This chain's CDR3 is CASSLAEGLGEQFF. The CDR3 bases are TGTGCCAGCAGCTTAGCGGAGGGGCTTGGGGAGCAGTTCTTC.

This chain links TRBV7-6 with TRBJ1-3, with D uncertain. Germline V gives CDR1 SGHVS, CDR2 FNYEAQ. Trimming cost V 1 base and J 0 bases, with 10 bases left between them. This CDR3 contains 16 residues. The DNA of the CDR3 is TGTGCCAGCAGCTTAGACGACAATAACTCTGGAAACACCATATATTTT. As protein: CASSLDDNNSGNTIYF.

CDR3 sequence: CASWGQGVLAYNEQFF. The CDR3 DNA sequence: TGTGCCAGCTGGGGCCAGGGCGTATTAGCCTACAATGAGCAGTTCTTC. This chain uses TRBV2 with TRBJ2-1, with a possible D match to TRBD1 (5 bases). Germline assignment: CDR1 SNHLY and CDR2 FYNNEI. The V gene lost 8 bases and the J gene lost 2 bases, with 19 bases spanning the gap. The CDR3 has 16 residues.

The V call is TRBV14, the J call TRBJ2-3; tentatively, D is TRBD2 (5 bases). Per the germline V gene, CDR1 is SGHDN and CDR2 is FVKESK. The CDR3 extends over 13 amino acids. V was pared by 8 bases and J by 2 bases, with 11 bases between. The CDR3: CASRPGFTDTQYF. The CDR3, as DNA: TGTGCCAGCCGTCCGGGGTTCACAGATACGCAGTATTTT.

The chain carries TRBV11-2 and TRBJ1-1, with D hard to call. With 4 bases removed from V and 0 bases from J, the gap between germline ends came to 18 bases. Germline lookup yields CDR1 SGHAT and CDR2 FQNNGV. The CDR3 has 17 residues. The CDR3 here is CASSSKREGYMNTEAFF. CDR3 DNA sequence: TGTGCCAGCAGCTCAAAAAGGGAGGGCTACATGAACACTGAAGCTTTCTTT.

This chain joins TRBV27 and TRBJ2-1, with 10 positions matching TRBD1. Unmatched junction bases numbered 9, after V lost 6 bases and J lost 4 bases. Germline CDR1 MNHEY, CDR2 SMNVEV (reference sequence). The CDR3 has 16 residues. CDR3 protein: CASRRAGTGVYNEQFF. The CDR3 DNA follows: TGTGCCAGCAGGAGGGCCGGGACAGGGGTATACAATGAGCAGTTCTTC.

J is TRBJ2-2 and V is TRBV30; no firm D call. V shed 7 bases and J shed 1 base, with 13 bases lying between them. The CDR3 covers 14 residues. Germline V gene lookup returns CDR1 GTSNPN and CDR2 SVGIG (reference sequence). CDR3 loop: CASIPTRNTGELFF. DNA for the CDR3: TGTGCCTCGATACCAACAAGGAACACCGGGGAGCTGTTTTTT.

The genes are TRBV28 and TRBJ1-5, with a tentative D call TRBD1 (6 bases). Germline loops: CDR1 MDHEN, CDR2 SYDVKM. The CDR3 extends over 16 amino acids. Between the trimmed V and J ends, which lost 3 bases and 1 base, there was a span of 13 bases. CDR3 in amino acids: CASSFQRGKSNQPQHF. The CDR3 region has the DNA TGTGCCAGCAGTTTTCAGAGGGGGAAAAGCAATCAGCCCCAGCATTTT.

The chain uses TRBV9 and TRBJ2-7, with TRBD1 matching 7 bases. Per germline, CDR1 SGDLS and CDR2 YYNGEE. The CDR3 loop spans 17 amino acids. V lost 0 bases to trimming and J lost 1 base; unmatched junction nucleotides: 10. CDR3 protein: CASSVAEGAKGSYEQYF. The CDR3 DNA sequence: TGTGCCAGCAGCGTAGCCGAGGGGGCTAAAGGATCCTACGAGCAGTACTTC.

This chain links TRBV18 with TRBJ2-7; no firm D call. This CDR3 is built from 13 residues. Trimming took off 5 bases at V and 0 bases at J, with 8 bases between the two ends. Germline CDR1 reads KGHSH; CDR2 reads LQKENI. This CDR3 reads CASSSQSSYEQYF. For the CDR3, the DNA is TGTGCCAGCTCATCCCAATCCTCCTACGAGCAGTACTTC.

The V and J genes are TRBV19 and TRBJ1-1; 7 bases match TRBD1. With 3 bases clipped from V and 1 base from J, the junction kept 11 bases outside the gene matches. CDR3 size: 17 residues. Germline CDR1 is LNHDA and CDR2 is SQIVND (reference sequence). CDR3 in DNA: TGTGCCAGTAGTATGATGGCGACAGGGAGGTCGAACACTGAAGCTTTCTTT. Its translation: CASSMMATGRSNTEAFF.

The chain employs TRBV5-1 and TRBJ2-7; the match to TRBD2 covers 7 bases. Germline trimming cut 0 bases from V and 0 bases from J; bases unmatched to any gene: 9. CDR1 SGHRS and CDR2 YFSETQ come from the germline V gene. The CDR3 sequence is 17 residues long. CDR3 protein: CASSLGKLAKSSYEQYF. For the CDR3, the DNA is TGCGCCAGCAGCTTGGGCAAACTAGCGAAGAGCTCCTACGAGCAGTACTTC. The complete variable domain, with remaining parts taken from reference TRBV5-1 and TRBJ2-7, reads KAGVTQTPRYLIKTRGQQVTLSCSPISGHRSVSWYQQTPGQGLQFLFEYFSETQRNKGNFPGRFSGRQFSNSRSEMNVSTLELGDSALYLCASSLGKLAKSSYEQYFGPGTRLTVT.

The rearrangement joins TRBV3-1 (or the pseudogene TRBV3-2) to TRBJ2-2, with TRBD2 identical over 7 bases. J was trimmed by 6 bases and V by 2 bases; bases with no gene match: 9. The germline CDR1 and CDR2 sequences are LGHDT and YNNKEL (reference sequence). The CDR3 has 16 residues. The CDR3 sequence is CASSQQLTGGSGELFF. CDR3 nucleotide sequence: TGTGCCAGCAGCCAACAATTAACGGGAGGATCCGGGGAGCTGTTTTTT.

V usage is TRBV28 and J usage is TRBJ1-1, with D possibly matching TRBD1 (5 bases). Germline V gives CDR1 MDHEN, CDR2 SYDVKM. Trimming removed 0 bases from V and 3 bases from J, with 8 bases in between. The CDR3 covers 14 residues. CDR3 DNA sequence: TGTGCCAGCAGTTTATGGGGGCGCGACACTGAAGCTTTCTTT. It is translated as CASSLWGRDTEAFF.

This chain links TRBV27 with TRBJ2-4, with D possibly being TRBD2 (6 bases). Germline V CDR1 and CDR2: MNHEY, SMNVEV (reference sequence). V was cut by 6 bases and J by 2 bases, with 14 bases left in between. The CDR3 is 15 amino acids. The CDR3 coding sequence is TGTGCCAGCAGAAGTTTTGCGGGGACCAAAAACATTCAGTACTTC. Residues: CASRSFAGTKNIQYF.

The chain has TRBV19 and TRBJ2-7; possibly TRBD1 for D (6 bases). V lost 6 bases and J lost 6, with 24 bases in between. The V gene's germline CDR1 is LNHDA and CDR2 SQIVND (reference sequence). The CDR3 spans 16 residues. The CDR3 bases are TGTGCCAGTAGCGGAGAACAGGGTTTTCATCCAAGCGAGCAGTACTTC. Amino acids: CASSGEQGFHPSEQYF.

This chain links TRBV6-5 with TRBJ1-1; TRBD1 aligns across 7 bases. V was clipped by 7 bases and J by 11 bases; unmatched bases: 10. Germline V gene data show CDR1 as MNHEY and CDR2 as SVGAGI. The CDR3 consists of 12 residues. In DNA, the CDR3 is TGTGCCAGCACCCGGGCCGACAGGGTTGCTTTCTTT. The encoded protein is CASTRADRVAFF.

V and J are TRBV27 and TRBJ1-2, with a weak D call TRBD1 (6 bases). V lost 0 bases and J 8 bases, leaving 19 bases between the germline ends. CDR1 is MNHEY, CDR2 SMNVEV, per germline (reference sequence). The CDR3 length is 16 residues. Written as DNA, the CDR3 is TGTGCCAGCAGTTTATCGGGCACCGGGACACGACCCGGCTACACCTTC. Protein sequence: CASSLSGTGTRPGYTF.

The chain is built from TRBV9 and TRBJ1-6; 11 bases map to TRBD1. With V trimmed by 9 bases and J by 8 bases, 7 bases remained unmatched. In germline, CDR1 is SGDLS, CDR2 YYNGEE. The CDR3 runs to 14 residues. CDR3 loop: CATPGGQGDSPLHF. The CDR3 DNA reads as TGTGCCACCCCAGGGGGACAGGGGGATTCACCCCTCCACTTT.